This T cell receptor beta chain stems from a study of cytomegalovirus exposure and HLA in healthy donors. Study overall: Earlier findings included roughly 100 million unique TCR beta sequences obtained from about 180 million T cells. Among about 400 genotyped donors, around 80% fell in the Caucasian-associated ancestry cluster. Drawn from HLA-typed donors, approximately 86 million unique TCRs were held in an early data release.

Germline CDR1 reads GTSNPN; CDR2 reads SVGIG (reference sequence). The V end lost 1 base, the J end lost 2 bases, and 9 bases lay between the germline ends. CDR3 length: 14 residues. Use of 60 Vbeta and 13 Jbeta primers characterized the PCR. TCRdb keeps only in-frame clones here, not all; method: immunoSEQ multiplex PCR. The data contain tens of thousands of clones, over 60% of them singletons. The TCR comes from a woman aged 50 to 60 in good health and CMV-seropositive. The chain couples TRBV30 to TRBJ1-5, with TRBD1 as a possible D gene (5 bases). The material sequenced was PBMCs. This CDR3 is CAWSGLQGNQPQHF. In DNA, the CDR3 is TGTGCCTGGAGTGGGCTACAGGGCAATCAGCCCCAGCATTTT. The entire variable domain, with the rest obtained from reference TRBV30 and TRBJ1-5, is as follows: SQTIHQWPATLVQPVGSPLSLECTVEGTSNPNLYWYRQAAGRGLQLLFYSVGIGQISSEVPQNLSASRPQDRQFILSSKKLLLSDSGFYLCAWSGLQGNQPQHFGDGTRLSIL.